This T cell receptor (beta chain) was obtained from a study of identifying expanded T cells in peripheral blood. Clones were read by immunoSEQ multiplex PCR, and TCRdb kept only the in-frame ones, dropping some. The repertoire holds about 110,000 clones, with roughly 89% as singletons. Germline V CDR1 and CDR2: GTSNPN, SVGIG (reference sequence). Trimming pared 0 bases from V and 8 bases from J, leaving 16 bases between. The CDR3 loop spans 14 amino acids. The origin of this receptor is a person aged 18 to 70 in good health. The chain recombines TRBV30 with TRBJ1-2; possibly TRBD1 for D (5 bases). Sample: blood. The CDR3 sequence is CAWSVSQGAQGYTF. CDR3 bases: TGTGCCTGGAGTGTATCGCAGGGCGCGCAGGGCTACACCTTC.